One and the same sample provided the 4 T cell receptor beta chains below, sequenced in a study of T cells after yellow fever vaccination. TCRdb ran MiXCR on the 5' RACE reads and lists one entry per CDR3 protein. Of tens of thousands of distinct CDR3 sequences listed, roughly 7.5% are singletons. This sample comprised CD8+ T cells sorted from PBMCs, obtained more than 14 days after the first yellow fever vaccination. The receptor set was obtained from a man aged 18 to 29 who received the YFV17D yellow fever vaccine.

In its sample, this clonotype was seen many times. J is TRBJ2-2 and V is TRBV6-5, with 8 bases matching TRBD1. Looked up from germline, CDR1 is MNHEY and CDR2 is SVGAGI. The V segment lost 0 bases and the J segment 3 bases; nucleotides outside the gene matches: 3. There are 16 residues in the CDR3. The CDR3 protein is CASSYSPDRDTGELFF. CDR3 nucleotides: TGTGCCAGCAGTTACTCTCCGGACAGGGACACCGGGGAGCTGTTTTTT.

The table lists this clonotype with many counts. The CDR3 sequence: CSAREAGTEKLFF. CDR3 bases: TGCAGTGCTAGAGAGGCTGGGACGGAGAAACTGTTTTTT. The V gene is TRBV20-1, the J gene TRBJ1-4; D perhaps matches TRBD1 (5 bases). Germline V CDR1 and CDR2: DFQATT, SNEGSKA (reference sequence). V lost 0 bases and J lost 11, with 13 bases in between. This CDR3 has 13 residues.

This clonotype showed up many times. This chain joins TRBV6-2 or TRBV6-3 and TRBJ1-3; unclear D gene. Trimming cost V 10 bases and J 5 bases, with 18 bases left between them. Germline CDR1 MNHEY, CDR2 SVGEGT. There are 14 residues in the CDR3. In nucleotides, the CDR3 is TGTGCCACCTTCCACCCGGACGGCCGAAACACCATATATTTT. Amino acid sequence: CATFHPDGRNTIYF.

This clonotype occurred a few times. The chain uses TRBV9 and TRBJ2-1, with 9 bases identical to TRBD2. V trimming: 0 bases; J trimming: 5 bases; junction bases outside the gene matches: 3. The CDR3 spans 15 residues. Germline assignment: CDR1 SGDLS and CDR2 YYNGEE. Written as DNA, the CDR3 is TGTGCCAGCAGCGTAGGAGCGGGGGGCCACAATGAGCAGTTCTTC. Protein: CASSVGAGGHNEQFF. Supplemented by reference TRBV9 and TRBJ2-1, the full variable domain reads DSGVTQTPKHLITATGQRVTLRCSPRSGDLSVYWYQQSLDQGLQFLIQYYNGEERAKGNILERFSAQQFPDLHSELNLSSLELGDSALYFCASSVGAGGHNEQFFGPGTRLTVL.